This passage covers 11 T cell receptor beta chains from one sample sequenced in a study of T cells after yellow fever vaccination. TCRdb reanalysed the 5' RACE reads using MiXCR and keeps one entry per CDR3 protein. The data hold approximately 12,000 distinct CDR3 sequences, with about 5.8% observed a single time. The sample in question was PBMCs, either bulk or a sorted T-cell subset (CD4+, CD8+, memory, or dextramer-sorted; not recorded which), obtained on the day of the yellow fever booster vaccination. The receptors were sampled from a man aged 25 to 40 who received the YFV17D yellow fever vaccine.

In its sample, this clonotype was seen many times. CDR3 DNA sequence: TGTGCCTGGAGGGACCAGCCCTACGAGCAGTACTTC. It yields the protein CAWRDQPYEQYF. The chain joins TRBV30 to TRBJ2-7, with D unclear. This CDR3 is built from 12 residues. Germline CDR1 GTSNPN, CDR2 SVGIG (reference sequence). V shed 3 bases and J shed 2 bases, with 8 bases lying between them.

Many counts were recorded for this clonotype. The V call is TRBV28, the J call TRBJ1-5; D gene uncertain. The germline gives CDR1 MDHEN, CDR2 SYDVKM. V lost 6 bases and J 1 base, leaving 7 bases between the germline ends. CDR3 size: 13 residues. The DNA of the CDR3 is TGTGCCAGCAGATTGGGGAGCAATCAGCCCCAGCATTTT. This translates into CASRLGSNQPQHF.

This clonotype was seen at least ten times. V gene TRBV27 combines with J gene TRBJ2-3, with D perhaps matching TRBD2 (5 bases). Per the germline V gene, CDR1 is MNHEY and CDR2 is SMNVEV (reference sequence). V was clipped by 8 bases and J by 6 bases, with 15 bases between them. This CDR3 has 13 amino acids. CDR3 DNA: TGTGCCAGCCCCAGGCGGGTCGGGGATACGCAGTATTTT. Encoded protein: CASPRRVGDTQYF.

This clonotype was counted ten times or more. The gene calls are TRBV24-1 and TRBJ2-7; perhaps TRBD2 as D (5 bases). Germline CDR1 reads KGHDR; CDR2 reads SFDVKD. V was clipped by 2 bases and J by 2 bases, with 9 bases between them. This CDR3 has 14 residues. CDR3 region: CATSDSSQTYEQYF. The CDR3 DNA reads as TGTGCCACCAGTGATTCTAGCCAGACCTACGAGCAGTACTTC.

Judged by abundance, this clonotype is medium-sized. The CDR3 DNA is TGTGCCAGCAGCTTGAGGTCGGAATACTATGGCTACACCTTC. Translating gives CASSLRSEYYGYTF. The chain carries TRBV7-8 and TRBJ1-2; D is unresolved. In germline, CDR1 is SGHVS, CDR2 FQNEAQ. The CDR3 is 14 residues long. V lost 3 bases and J 3 bases, leaving 11 bases between the germline ends. The full variable domain, with the rest looked up from reference TRBV7-8 and TRBJ1-2, is GAGVSQSPRYKVAKRGQDVALRCDPISGHVSLFWYQQALGQGPEFLTYFQNEAQLDKSGLPSDRFFAERPEGSVSTLKIQRTQQEDSAVYLCASSLRSEYYGYTFGSGTRLTVV.

Within the sample, this clonotype is medium-sized. This chain uses TRBV5-1 with TRBJ2-3; possibly TRBD2 for D (7 bases). With 4 bases removed from V and 3 bases from J, the gap between germline ends came to 12 bases. From germline, CDR1 is SGHRS and CDR2 YFSETQ. CDR3 length equals 14 residues. The DNA for the CDR3 is TGCGCCAGCAGCGGGGGGGCCGTAACAGATACGCAGTATTTT. Protein sequence: CASSGGAVTDTQYF.

This clonotype appeared many times. The CDR3 loop reads CASSLTANYGKLFF. CDR3 sequence (DNA): TGTGCCAGCAGTTTAACGGCTAACTATGGAAAACTGTTTTTT. This rearrangement joins TRBV12-3 or TRBV12-4 to TRBJ1-4; D gene unclear. The CDR3 has 14 residues. Trimming took 2 bases from V and 10 from J, leaving 14 bases between them.

This clonotype was detected ten times or more. The gene calls are TRBV29-1 and TRBJ2-3; TRBD1 agrees at 7 bases. The CDR3 spans 12 residues. V lost 7 bases to trimming and J lost 4 bases; unmatched junction nucleotides: 5. Germline-derived CDR1 and CDR2 are SQVTM and ANQGSEA. CDR3 nucleotides: TGCAGCGGTAGACAGGGCGCAGATACGCAGTATTTT. Protein sequence: CSGRQGADTQYF.

This clonotype was counted ten times or more. The chain recombines TRBV19 with TRBJ2-1; maybe TRBD2 (6 bases). Germline CDR1 LNHDA, CDR2 SQIVND (reference sequence). This CDR3 spans 12 amino acids. Trimming took off 3 bases at V and 7 bases at J, with 7 bases between the two ends. The CDR3 bases are TGTGCCAGTAGTATGGGGGGAAATGAGCAGTTCTTC. This codes for CASSMGGNEQFF.

This clonotype ranks as medium-sized. CDR3 DNA sequence: TGTGCCAGCAGCCGCCCGGACAGGGATTTCAGAGATACGCAGTATTTT. Encoded protein: CASSRPDRDFRDTQYF. V gene TRBV4-2 combines with J gene TRBJ2-3; the match to TRBD1 covers 8 bases. The CDR3 is 16 amino acids. Germline-derived CDR1 and CDR2 are LGHNA and YNFKEQ. After removal of 4 bases from V and 5 bases from J, the junction contained 11 bases not matched to a gene.

This clonotype was detected ten times or more. V gene TRBV28 combines with J gene TRBJ2-1, with 7 bases aligning to TRBD2. Trimming at V came to 4 bases and at J to 4 bases, leaving 19 bases not matched to a gene. Germline assignment: CDR1 MDHEN and CDR2 SYDVKM. The CDR3 sequence is 19 residues long. CDR3 amino acids: CASSSTLPGTTYRYNEQFF. CDR3 coding DNA: TGTGCCAGCAGTTCCACTCTCCCCGGGACTACATATCGATACAATGAGCAGTTCTTC.